Following are 30 T cell receptor beta chains from one sample sequenced in a study of OX40 agonist ivuxolimab in advanced cancers. Using immunoSEQ multiplex PCR, the repertoire was profiled, and TCRdb retains in-frame clones only, with some absent. This sample has tens of thousands of clones, with over 75% found just once. Sequences were derived from CD4+ or CD8+ T cells sorted from blood, sampled in a trial of the OX40 agonist ivuxolimab. These receptors were collected from an adult with an advanced solid tumor such as melanoma, head and neck, liver or kidney cancer.

The chain uses TRBV7-9 and TRBJ2-2, with 7 nucleotides matching TRBD1. This CDR3 is 14 amino acids long. The trim removed 6 bases at V and 5 bases at J, leaving 6 bases unmatched. In germline, CDR1 is SEHNR, CDR2 FQNEAQ (reference sequence). The CDR3 reads CASRRGDRTGELFF. CDR3 sequence (DNA): TGTGCCAGCAGGCGTGGGGACAGAACCGGGGAGCTGTTTTTT.

The rearrangement joins TRBV7-6 to TRBJ2-5; 8 bases align to TRBD1. The germline gives CDR1 SGHVS, CDR2 FNYEAQ. J was trimmed by 5 bases and V by 4 bases; bases with no gene match: 3. The CDR3 consists of 13 residues. The CDR3 region has the DNA TGTGCCAGCAGCTCCAGACAGGGGGAGACCCAGTACTTC. It translates to CASSSRQGETQYF.

The chain carries TRBV7-7 and TRBJ2-1; 10 bases agree with TRBD2. CDR1 and CDR2 (germline): SSHAT, FNYEAQ (reference sequence). V lost 5 bases and J lost 5; bases outside the gene matches: 6. The CDR3 has 15 amino acids. The CDR3 nucleotides are TGTGCCAGCAGCCTCACTAGCGGGGTCAACAATGAGCAGTTCTTC. Translating it yields CASSLTSGVNNEQFF.

The J gene is TRBJ2-5, the V gene TRBV19; 8 bases align to TRBD2. The V and J ends lost 1 base and 3 bases, in that order; junction bases with no gene match: 4. The CDR3 runs 15 residues. Germline assignment: CDR1 LNHDA and CDR2 SQIVND (reference sequence). The CDR3 coding sequence is TGTGCCAGTAGTATAGGGACTAGCTCCGAAGAGACCCAGTACTTC. Amino acid sequence: CASSIGTSSEETQYF.

The V call is TRBV6-5, the J call TRBJ2-1, with 9 bases aligning to TRBD2. The CDR3 length is 15 residues. V shed 5 bases, J shed 6 bases, and the junction held 8 bases outside the gene matches. The germline V gene has CDR1 MNHEY and CDR2 SVGAGI. The CDR3 loop is CASSGGGRAPNEQFF. The CDR3 nucleotides are TGTGCCAGCAGTGGGGGCGGGAGGGCCCCCAATGAGCAGTTCTTC.

A single count supports this clone. The chain joins TRBV5-4 to TRBJ1-2, with D unresolved. The ends were cut back, 1 base at V and 1 base at J, with 8 bases in the middle. Germline CDR1 is SGHNT and CDR2 is YYREEE (reference sequence). The CDR3 has 14 amino acids. CDR3 amino acids: CASSLTDFNYGYTF. The CDR3 bases are TGTGCCAGCAGCTTGACGGATTTTAACTATGGCTACACCTTC.

This chain connects TRBV7-9 to TRBJ2-5; D gene ambiguous. V dropped 0 bases and J dropped 1 base, with 6 bases sitting between them. Germline-derived CDR1 and CDR2 are SEHNR and FQNEAQ (reference sequence). This CDR3 is 14 amino acids long. The CDR3 region is CASSLAEIQETQYF. DNA for the CDR3: TGTGCCAGCAGCTTAGCAGAGATCCAAGAGACCCAGTACTTC.

This clone has only a few counts. The chain joins TRBV29-1 to TRBJ1-2, with 8 bases fitting TRBD1. The germline V gene has CDR1 SQVTM and CDR2 ANQGSEA. This CDR3 has 11 residues. V was pared by 5 bases and J by 7 bases, with 3 bases of the junction left unmatched. In DNA, the CDR3 is TGCAGCGTTACAGGGGGTTTTGGCTACACCTTC. Translating gives CSVTGGFGYTF.

J is TRBJ1-2 and V is TRBV29-1, with 8 nucleotides matching TRBD1. CDR1 is SQVTM and CDR2 is ANQGSEA in the germline V gene. Trimming took 3 bases from V and 8 from J; bases not matched to a gene: 5. The CDR3 totals 12 residues. This chain's CDR3 is CSVDRGRGGYTF. In DNA, the CDR3 is TGCAGCGTTGACAGGGGGCGCGGAGGCTACACCTTC.

The chain has TRBV6-5 and TRBJ1-1; D perhaps matches TRBD1 (6 bases). The CDR3 loop spans 16 amino acids. With 2 bases removed from V and 1 base from J, the gap between germline ends came to 14 bases. Germline V gives CDR1 MNHEY, CDR2 SVGAGI. The CDR3 region has the DNA TGTGCCAGCAGTTACAAGGGGGGGCGTGCGAACACTGAAGCTTTCTTT. Translated, it gives CASSYKGGRANTEAFF.

The CDR3 sequence: CASSLGDRSRDQPQHF. The CDR3 DNA reads as TGTGCCAGCAGCTTAGGCGACAGGTCTCGGGATCAGCCCCAGCATTTT. The V gene is TRBV7-9, the J gene TRBJ1-5; D is possibly TRBD1 (6 bases). This CDR3 region has 16 residues. Between the trimmed V and J ends, which lost 1 base and 5 bases, there was a span of 15 bases. Germline CDR1 reads SEHNR; CDR2 reads FQNEAQ (reference sequence).

The V call is TRBV5-1, the J call TRBJ1-1; D is possibly TRBD1 (6 bases). Germline V gives CDR1 SGHRS, CDR2 YFSETQ. V dropped 0 bases and J dropped 4 bases, with 10 bases sitting between them. CDR3 length equals 14 residues. As DNA, the CDR3 is TGCGCCAGCAGCTTGGACAGGGCTGGCACTGAAGCTTTCTTT. It is translated as CASSLDRAGTEAFF. Filled out from reference TRBV5-1 and TRBJ1-1, the complete variable domain reads KAGVTQTPRYLIKTRGQQVTLSCSPISGHRSVSWYQQTPGQGLQFLFEYFSETQRNKGNFPGRFSGRQFSNSRSEMNVSTLELGDSALYLCASSLDRAGTEAFFGQGTRLTVV.

The chain is built from TRBV4-2 and TRBJ1-2, with a possible D match to TRBD1 (5 bases). The V end lost 1 base, the J end lost 2 bases, and 5 bases lay between the germline ends. Germline V gives CDR1 LGHNA, CDR2 YNFKEQ. The CDR3 sequence is 13 residues long. The DNA of the CDR3 is TGTGCCAGCAGCCAAGGGGGGAACTATGGCTACACCTTC. Its protein product is CASSQGGNYGYTF.

The chain carries TRBV27 and TRBJ2-2; D is perhaps TRBD2 (5 bases). V gave up 3 bases and J gave up 5 bases, with 13 bases separating them. The CDR3 runs to 15 residues. Germline V CDR1 and CDR2: MNHEY, SMNVEV (reference sequence). The CDR3 region is CASSFNGMTTGELFF. CDR3 DNA: TGTGCCAGCAGTTTCAACGGGATGACGACCGGGGAGCTGTTTTTT.

This clone was found a few times. This chain joins TRBV5-5 and TRBJ2-6; no definite D call. This CDR3 contains 15 residues. The V and J ends lost 2 bases and 1 base respectively, with 7 bases between them. Germline V gene data show CDR1 as SGHKS and CDR2 as YYEKEE (reference sequence). In DNA form, the CDR3 reads TGTGCCAGCAGCTTAATGCCTTCTGGGGCCAACGTCCTGACTTTC. It specifies CASSLMPSGANVLTF.

As for this clone: In the same sample, other DNA sequences code for this CDR3. The chain links TRBV4-1 to TRBJ2-1, with unresolved D. The CDR3 runs 11 residues. The germline CDR1 and CDR2 sequences are MGHRA and YSYEKL. Trimming left V 6 bases short and J 5 bases short, with 5 bases between. The CDR3 loop reads CASSRDNEQFF. The CDR3 bases are TGCGCCAGCAGTCGGGACAATGAGCAGTTCTTC.

The chain links TRBV11-2 to TRBJ2-7; D is uncertain. V lost 1 base and J lost 2, with 9 bases in between. Germline V gives CDR1 SGHAT, CDR2 FQNNGV. The CDR3 is 14 amino acids. The CDR3 loop is CASSLGRLTYEQYF. CDR3 DNA sequence: TGTGCCAGCAGCTTAGGCCGCCTGACCTACGAGCAGTACTTC.

The CDR3 nucleotides read TGTGCCAGCAGTGAAATTGGAGGGACAGGGGGCTTGGAAAAACTGTTTTTT. Translation: CASSEIGGTGGLEKLFF. The V gene is TRBV2, the J gene TRBJ1-4; 12 positions agree with TRBD1. CDR3 length: 17 residues. Germline lookup yields CDR1 SNHLY and CDR2 FYNNEI. V lost 2 bases, J lost 8 bases, and 9 bases stayed unmatched. The complete variable domain, with remaining parts taken from reference TRBV2 and TRBJ1-4, reads EPEVTQTPSHQVTQMGQEVILRCVPISNHLYFYWYRQILGQKVEFLVSFYNNEISEKSEIFDDQFSVERPDGSNFTLKIRSTKLEDSAMYFCASSEIGGTGGLEKLFFGSGTQLSVL.

V usage is TRBV11-2 and J usage is TRBJ1-2; D is undetermined. CDR1 is SGHAT and CDR2 is FQNNGV in the germline V gene. Deletions cut 0 bases from V and 4 bases from J, with 12 bases between. The CDR3 extends over 15 amino acids. CDR3 protein: CASSLETQGSYGYTF. The DNA of the CDR3 is TGTGCCAGCAGCTTAGAGACGCAAGGAAGCTATGGCTACACCTTC.

V gene TRBV5-1 combines with J gene TRBJ2-7; 9 nucleotides line up with TRBD1. Germline CDR1 SGHRS, CDR2 YFSETQ. This CDR3 spans 16 amino acids. With 3 bases clipped from V and 5 bases from J, the junction kept 12 bases outside the gene matches. In DNA form, the CDR3 reads TGCGCCAGCAGCTATGGACAGGGGCAAAACGAGGACGAGCAGTACTTC. This encodes CASSYGQGQNEDEQYF.

The V and J genes are TRBV7-2 and TRBJ2-5; tentative D call: TRBD2 (5 bases). V was shortened by 5 bases and J by 10 bases, with 17 bases between the two germline ends. The CDR3 has 13 amino acids. Germline values: CDR1 SGHTA, CDR2 FQGNSA. CDR3 in DNA: TGTGCCAGCAGCAGTACTAGGGCGACTGGCCAGTACTTC. The encoded protein is CASSSTRATGQYF.

This clone showed up just once. The rearrangement uses TRBV5-1 and TRBJ2-1; a possible D gene is TRBD2 (5 bases). The germline V gene encodes CDR1 SGHRS and CDR2 YFSETQ. V was trimmed by 0 bases and J by 7 bases, leaving 11 bases between them. This CDR3 region has 14 residues. The CDR3 protein is CASSLGAVGNEQFF. CDR3 nucleotide sequence: TGCGCCAGCAGCTTGGGAGCGGTTGGGAATGAGCAGTTCTTC.

This clone was picked up a small number of times. This rearrangement joins TRBV4-1 to TRBJ1-5; possible D gene TRBD1, 5 bases. The CDR3 sequence is 15 residues long. CDR1 and CDR2 from the germline V gene are MGHRA and YSYEKL. V lost 3 bases and J lost 1, with 10 bases in between. CDR3: CASSHHGASNQPQHF. CDR3 bases: TGCGCCAGCAGCCACCACGGGGCGAGCAATCAGCCCCAGCATTTT.

The chain recombines TRBV7-9 with TRBJ2-7, with D perhaps matching TRBD2 (5 bases). CDR3 length: 14 amino acids. V was trimmed by 1 base and J by 3 bases, leaving 10 bases between them. Germline assignment: CDR1 SEHNR and CDR2 FQNEAQ (reference sequence). CDR3 in amino acids: CASSLDGGSYEQYF. CDR3 coding DNA: TGTGCCAGCAGCTTAGACGGAGGAAGCTACGAGCAGTACTTC.

This clone was counted once. The genes are TRBV4-1 and TRBJ2-1; 11 nucleotides agree with TRBD2. The germline V gene encodes CDR1 MGHRA and CDR2 YSYEKL. The CDR3 spans 16 residues. V lost 2 bases and J lost 9; bases outside the gene matches: 9. For the CDR3, the DNA is TGCGCCAGCAGCCAAAAGGGACTAGCGGATTTTGGTGAGCAGTTCTTC. Encoded protein: CASSQKGLADFGEQFF.

CDR3 DNA sequence: TGTGCCACCTTTAATGGGGGGCGTAGCACAGATACGCAGTATTTT. Translation: CATFNGGRSTDTQYF. V usage is TRBV7-8 and J usage is TRBJ2-3; tentatively, D is TRBD1 or TRBD2 (6 bases each). The CDR3 is made up of 15 amino acids. Deletions cut 10 bases from V and 0 bases from J, with 17 bases between. The V gene's germline CDR1 is SGHVS and CDR2 FQNEAQ. Complete variable domain (other parts from reference TRBV7-8 and TRBJ2-3): GAGVSQSPRYKVAKRGQDVALRCDPISGHVSLFWYQQALGQGPEFLTYFQNEAQLDKSGLPSDRFFAERPEGSVSTLKIQRTQQEDSAVYLCATFNGGRSTDTQYFGPGTRLTVL.

There are a few counts of this clone. The chain employs TRBV14 and TRBJ2-2; possibly TRBD2 for D (5 bases). Germline CDR1 is SGHDN and CDR2 is FVKESK. The ends were cut back, 4 bases at V and 7 bases at J, with 22 bases in the middle. The CDR3 runs to 17 residues. Here the CDR3 DNA reads TGTGCCAGCAGCCTCCCTGGGCCCACTTTCGGGATCGGGGAGCTGTTTTTT. Its translation is CASSLPGPTFGIGELFF.

The chain uses TRBV19 and TRBJ1-2; TRBD1 aligns across 10 bases. CDR3 length: 16 amino acids. The ends lost 6 bases at V and 4 bases at J; junction bases unmatched: 11. Germline CDR1 LNHDA, CDR2 SQIVND (reference sequence). The CDR3 loop is CASRTGTGVERYGYTF. CDR3 nucleotides: TGTGCCAGTAGAACCGGGACAGGGGTGGAACGCTATGGCTACACCTTC.

This chain joins TRBV6-5 and TRBJ2-5, with 9 bases identical to TRBD2. The CDR3 contains 16 residues. CDR1 and CDR2 (germline): MNHEY, SVGAGI. The trim removed 4 bases at V and 4 bases at J, leaving 10 bases unmatched. This CDR3 is CASSLAGVGFGETQYF. Written as DNA, the CDR3 is TGTGCCAGCAGTTTAGCGGGAGTGGGTTTTGGAGAGACCCAGTACTTC.

The J gene is TRBJ2-3, the V gene TRBV25-1; D might be TRBD1 (8 bases). Trimming stripped 4 bases from V and 3 bases from J, with 23 bases between. The CDR3 sequence is 18 residues long. CDR1 and CDR2 (germline): MGHDK, SYGVNS. For the CDR3, the DNA is TGTGCCAGCAGTGGAGGACAGGGAGGGGGCCAAACGACAGATACGCAGTATTTT. Protein product: CASSGGQGGGQTTDTQYF.